Only a few counts were recorded for the clone carrying this TCR beta chain. Antigen: not known. The data stem from a study of T cell responses to AZD1222 COVID-19 vaccine. Study results and caveats: Once two AZD1222 doses were given, Spike-specific TCR breadth and depth went up.

CDR3 size: 14 residues. V was cut by 4 bases and J by 4 bases, with 11 bases left in between. CDR1 and CDR2 (germline): SEHNR, FQNEAQ (reference sequence). The table came from immunoSEQ multiplex PCR; TCRdb's copy has only in-frame clones and leaves some out. Counted here are approximately 150,000 clones, roughly 92% occurring once; the ten biggest clones make up approximately 3.8%. The sequence derives from an adult who received the AZD1222 COVID-19 vaccine. The material was peripheral blood, obtained 28 days after the second AZD1222 dose. The V call is TRBV7-9, the J call TRBJ1-5; a weak D match, TRBD1 (5 bases). In nucleotides, the CDR3 is TGTGCCAGCAGCTCACAGGACCCAAATCAGCCCCAGCATTTT. Translation: CASSSQDPNQPQHF.